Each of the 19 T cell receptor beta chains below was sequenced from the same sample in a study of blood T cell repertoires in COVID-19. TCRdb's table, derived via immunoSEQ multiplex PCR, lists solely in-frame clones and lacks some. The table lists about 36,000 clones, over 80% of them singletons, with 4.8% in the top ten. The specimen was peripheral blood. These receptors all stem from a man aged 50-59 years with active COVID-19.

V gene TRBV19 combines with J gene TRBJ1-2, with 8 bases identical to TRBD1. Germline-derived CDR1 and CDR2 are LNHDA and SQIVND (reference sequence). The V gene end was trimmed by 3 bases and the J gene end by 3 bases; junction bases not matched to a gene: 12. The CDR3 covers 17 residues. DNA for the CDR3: TGTGCCAGTAGTATGTGGGCTACCGCGACAGGGGACTATGGCTACACCTTC. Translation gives CASSMWATATGDYGYTF. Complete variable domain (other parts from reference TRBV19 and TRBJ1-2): DGGITQSPKYLFRKEGQNVTLSCEQNLNHDAMYWYRQDPGQGLRLIYYSQIVNDFQKGDIAEGYSVSREKKESFPLTVTSAQKNPTAFYLCASSMWATATGDYGYTFGSGTRLTVV.

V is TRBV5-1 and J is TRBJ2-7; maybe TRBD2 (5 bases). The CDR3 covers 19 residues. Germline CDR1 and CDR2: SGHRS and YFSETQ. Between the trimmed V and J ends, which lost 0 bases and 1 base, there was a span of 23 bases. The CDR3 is CASSLVFCIGELESYEQYF. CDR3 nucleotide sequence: TGCGCCAGCAGCTTGGTGTTTTGTATTGGGGAGCTTGAATCCTACGAGCAGTACTTC.

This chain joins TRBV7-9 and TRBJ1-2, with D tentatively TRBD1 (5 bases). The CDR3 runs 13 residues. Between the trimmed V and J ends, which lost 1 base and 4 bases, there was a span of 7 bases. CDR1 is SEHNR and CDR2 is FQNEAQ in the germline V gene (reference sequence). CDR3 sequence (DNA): TGTGCCAGCAGCTTAGGGGGCAGCTATGGCTACACCTTC. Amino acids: CASSLGGSYGYTF. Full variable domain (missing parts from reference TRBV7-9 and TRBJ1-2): DTGVSQNPRHKITKRGQNVTFRCDPISEHNRLYWYRQTLGQGPEFLTYFQNEAQLEKSRLLSDRFSAERPKGSFSTLEIQRTEQGDSAMYLCASSLGGSYGYTFGSGTRLTVV.

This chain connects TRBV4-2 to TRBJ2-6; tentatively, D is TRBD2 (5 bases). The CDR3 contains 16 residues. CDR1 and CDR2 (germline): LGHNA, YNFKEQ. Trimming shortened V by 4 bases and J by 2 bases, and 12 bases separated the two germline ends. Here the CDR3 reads CASSPEGGAGANVLTF. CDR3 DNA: TGTGCCAGCAGCCCCGAGGGTGGGGCTGGGGCCAACGTCCTGACTTTC.

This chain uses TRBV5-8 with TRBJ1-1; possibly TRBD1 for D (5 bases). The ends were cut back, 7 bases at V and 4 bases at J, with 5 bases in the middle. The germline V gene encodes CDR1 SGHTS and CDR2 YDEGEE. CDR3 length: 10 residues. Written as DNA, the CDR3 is TGTGCCAGCGGGGCCACTGAAGCTTTCTTT. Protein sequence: CASGATEAFF.

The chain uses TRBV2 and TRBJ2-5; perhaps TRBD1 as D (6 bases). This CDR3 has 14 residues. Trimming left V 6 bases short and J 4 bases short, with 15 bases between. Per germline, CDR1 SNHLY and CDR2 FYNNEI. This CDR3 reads CASRLKTGRETQYF. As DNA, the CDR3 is TGTGCCAGCAGGCTAAAAACAGGGCGAGAGACCCAGTACTTC.

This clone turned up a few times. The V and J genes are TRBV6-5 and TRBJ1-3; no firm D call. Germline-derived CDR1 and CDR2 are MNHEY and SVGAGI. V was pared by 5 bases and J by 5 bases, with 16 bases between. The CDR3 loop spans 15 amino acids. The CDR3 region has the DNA TGTGCCAGCAGTCCTACCGCGGGAAACCGAAACACCATATATTTT. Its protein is CASSPTAGNRNTIYF.

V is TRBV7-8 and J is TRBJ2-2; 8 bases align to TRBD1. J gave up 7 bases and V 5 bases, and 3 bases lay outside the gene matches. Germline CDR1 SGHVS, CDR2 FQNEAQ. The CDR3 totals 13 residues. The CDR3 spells CASSEQGVGELFF. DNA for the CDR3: TGTGCCAGCAGCGAACAGGGGGTCGGGGAGCTGTTTTTT.

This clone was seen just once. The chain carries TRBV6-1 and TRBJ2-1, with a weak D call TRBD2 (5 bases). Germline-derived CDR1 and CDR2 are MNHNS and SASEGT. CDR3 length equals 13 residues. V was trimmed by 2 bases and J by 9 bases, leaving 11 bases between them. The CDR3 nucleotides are TGTGCCAGCAGTGAACTTCGACGGGGTGAGCAGTTCTTC. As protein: CASSELRRGEQFF.

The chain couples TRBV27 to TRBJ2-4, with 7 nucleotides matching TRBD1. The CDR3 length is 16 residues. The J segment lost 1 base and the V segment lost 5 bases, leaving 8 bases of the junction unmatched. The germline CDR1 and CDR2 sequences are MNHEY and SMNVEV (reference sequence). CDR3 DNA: TGTGCCAGCAGTGGAGAGGGGGCGTCGGCCAAAAACATTCAGTACTTC. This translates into CASSGEGASAKNIQYF.

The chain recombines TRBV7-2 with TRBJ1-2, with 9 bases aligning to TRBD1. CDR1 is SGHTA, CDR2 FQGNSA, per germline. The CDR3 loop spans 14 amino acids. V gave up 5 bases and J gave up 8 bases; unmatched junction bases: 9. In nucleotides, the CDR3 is TGTGCCAGCAGCCTCCTACAGGGGGCGTGGGGCTACACCTTC. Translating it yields CASSLLQGAWGYTF. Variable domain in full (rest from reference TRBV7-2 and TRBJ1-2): GAGVSQSPSNKVTEKGKDVELRCDPISGHTALYWYRQSLGQGLEFLIYFQGNSAPDKSGLPSDRFSAERTGGSVSTLTIQRTQQEDSAVYLCASSLLQGAWGYTFGSGTRLTVV.

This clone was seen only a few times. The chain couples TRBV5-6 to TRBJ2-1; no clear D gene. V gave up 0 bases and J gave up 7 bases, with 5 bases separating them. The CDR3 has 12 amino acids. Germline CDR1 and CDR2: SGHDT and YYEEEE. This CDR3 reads CASSLAGNEQFF. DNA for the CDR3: TGTGCCAGCAGCTTGGCCGGTAATGAGCAGTTCTTC.

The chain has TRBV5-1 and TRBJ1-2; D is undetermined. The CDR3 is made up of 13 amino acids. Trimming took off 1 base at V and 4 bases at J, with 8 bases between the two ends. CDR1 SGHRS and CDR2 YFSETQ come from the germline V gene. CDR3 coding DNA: TGCGCCAGCAGCTTGACGCGGGGCTATGGCTACACCTTC. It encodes CASSLTRGYGYTF.

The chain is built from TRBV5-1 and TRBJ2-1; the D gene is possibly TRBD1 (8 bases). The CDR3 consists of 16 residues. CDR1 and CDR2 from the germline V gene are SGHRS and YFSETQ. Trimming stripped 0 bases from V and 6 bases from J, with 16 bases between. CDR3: CASSLATGGGSNEQFF. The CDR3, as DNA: TGCGCCAGCAGCTTGGCCACAGGGGGAGGGTCCAATGAGCAGTTCTTC.

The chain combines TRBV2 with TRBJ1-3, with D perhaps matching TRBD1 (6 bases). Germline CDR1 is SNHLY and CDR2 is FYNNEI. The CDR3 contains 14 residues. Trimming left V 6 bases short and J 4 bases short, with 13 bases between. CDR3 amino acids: CASSGQSVGNTIYF. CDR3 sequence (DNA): TGTGCCAGCAGCGGACAGAGCGTAGGAAACACCATATATTTT.

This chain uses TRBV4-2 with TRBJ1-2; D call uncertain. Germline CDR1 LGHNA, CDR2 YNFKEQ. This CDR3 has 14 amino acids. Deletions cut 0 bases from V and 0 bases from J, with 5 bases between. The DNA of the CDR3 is TGTGCCAGCAGCCAAGATCTTGCTAACTATGGCTACACCTTC. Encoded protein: CASSQDLANYGYTF.

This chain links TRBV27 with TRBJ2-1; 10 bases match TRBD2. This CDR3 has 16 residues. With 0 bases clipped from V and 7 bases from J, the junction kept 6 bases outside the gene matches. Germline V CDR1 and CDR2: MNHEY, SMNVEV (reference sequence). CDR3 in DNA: TGTGCCAGCAGTTTATCGATACCAGCGGGGGGGAATGAGCAGTTCTTC. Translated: CASSLSIPAGGNEQFF.

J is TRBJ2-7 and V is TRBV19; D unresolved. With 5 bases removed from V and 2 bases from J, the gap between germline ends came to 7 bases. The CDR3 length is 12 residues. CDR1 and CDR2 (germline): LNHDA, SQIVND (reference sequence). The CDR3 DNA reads TGTGCCAGTAGTCCCAGTCCCTACGAGCAGTACTTC. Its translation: CASSPSPYEQYF.

This CDR3 reads CASSYSPHNMNTEAFF. CDR3 in DNA: TGTGCCAGCAGTTACTCCCCCCACAATATGAACACTGAAGCTTTCTTT. V is TRBV6-5 and J is TRBJ1-1; D call uncertain. This CDR3 has 16 amino acids. CDR1 and CDR2 from the germline V gene are MNHEY and SVGAGI. The V and J ends lost 0 bases and 0 bases respectively, with 11 bases between them.